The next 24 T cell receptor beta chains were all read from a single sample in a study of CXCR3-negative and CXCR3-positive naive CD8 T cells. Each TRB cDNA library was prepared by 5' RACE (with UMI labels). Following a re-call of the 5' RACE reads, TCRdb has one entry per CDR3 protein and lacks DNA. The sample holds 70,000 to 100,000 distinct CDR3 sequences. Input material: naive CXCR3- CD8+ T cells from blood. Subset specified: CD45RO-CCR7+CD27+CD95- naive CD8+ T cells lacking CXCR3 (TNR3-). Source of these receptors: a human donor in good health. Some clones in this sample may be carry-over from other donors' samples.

CDR3: CASSFLADGEQYF. This chain connects TRBV7-3 to TRBJ2-7; the D call of TRBD2 rests on TCRdb alone, since no DNA is present to check it. Germline V gene data show CDR1 as SGHTA and CDR2 as FQGTGA. CDR3 length: 13 residues.

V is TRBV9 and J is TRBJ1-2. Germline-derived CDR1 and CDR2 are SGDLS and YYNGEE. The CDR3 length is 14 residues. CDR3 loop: CASSRPDLPYGYTF.

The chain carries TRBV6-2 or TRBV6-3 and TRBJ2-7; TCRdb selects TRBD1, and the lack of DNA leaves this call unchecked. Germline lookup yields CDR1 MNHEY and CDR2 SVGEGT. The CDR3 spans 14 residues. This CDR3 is CASSPRRDTYEQYF.

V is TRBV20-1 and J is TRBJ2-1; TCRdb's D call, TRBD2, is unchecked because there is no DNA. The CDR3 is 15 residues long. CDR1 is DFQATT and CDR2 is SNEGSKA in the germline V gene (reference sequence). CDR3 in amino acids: CSAHPSEGLNIEQFF.

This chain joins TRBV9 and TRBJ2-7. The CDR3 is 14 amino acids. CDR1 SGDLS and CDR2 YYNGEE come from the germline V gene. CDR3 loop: CASSVATVPYEQYF.

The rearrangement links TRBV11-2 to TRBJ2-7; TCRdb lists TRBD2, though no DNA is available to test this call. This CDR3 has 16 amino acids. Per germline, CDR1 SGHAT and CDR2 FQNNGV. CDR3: CASSSIGLADTYEQYF.

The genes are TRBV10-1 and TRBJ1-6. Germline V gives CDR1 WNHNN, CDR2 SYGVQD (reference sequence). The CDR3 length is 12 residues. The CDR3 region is CAIDGFNSPLHF.

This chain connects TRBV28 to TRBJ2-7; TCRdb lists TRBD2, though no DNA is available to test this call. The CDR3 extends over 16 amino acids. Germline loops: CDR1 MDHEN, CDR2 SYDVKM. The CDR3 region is CASSLPRGGESYEQYF.

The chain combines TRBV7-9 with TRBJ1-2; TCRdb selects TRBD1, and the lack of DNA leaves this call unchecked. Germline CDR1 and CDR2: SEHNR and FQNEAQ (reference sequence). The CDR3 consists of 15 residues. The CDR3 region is CASSSLWGSQYGYTF.

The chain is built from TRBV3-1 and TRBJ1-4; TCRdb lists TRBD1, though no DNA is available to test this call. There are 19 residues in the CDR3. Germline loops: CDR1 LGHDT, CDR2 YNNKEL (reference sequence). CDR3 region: CASSQDHPSLGDRAEKLFF.

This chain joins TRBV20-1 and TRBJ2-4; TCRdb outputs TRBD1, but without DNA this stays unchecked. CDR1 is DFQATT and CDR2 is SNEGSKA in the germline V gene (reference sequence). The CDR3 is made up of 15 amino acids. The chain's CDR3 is CSAYTASGAKNIQYF.

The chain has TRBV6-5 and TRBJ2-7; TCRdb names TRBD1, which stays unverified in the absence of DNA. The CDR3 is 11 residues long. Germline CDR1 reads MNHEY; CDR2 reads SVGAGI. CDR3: CASKGVGEQYF.

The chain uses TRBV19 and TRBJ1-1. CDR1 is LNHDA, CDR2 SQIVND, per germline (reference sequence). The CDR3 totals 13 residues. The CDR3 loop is CASSSSGNTEAFF.

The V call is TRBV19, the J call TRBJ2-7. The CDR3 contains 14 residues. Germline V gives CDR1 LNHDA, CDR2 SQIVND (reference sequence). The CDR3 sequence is CASSIMVWAYEQYF. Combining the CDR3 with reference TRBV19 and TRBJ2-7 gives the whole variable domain DGGITQSPKYLFRKEGQNVTLSCEQNLNHDAMYWYRQDPGQGLRLIYYSQIVNDFQKGDIAEGYSVSREKKESFPLTVTSAQKNPTAFYLCASSIMVWAYEQYFGPGTRLTVT.

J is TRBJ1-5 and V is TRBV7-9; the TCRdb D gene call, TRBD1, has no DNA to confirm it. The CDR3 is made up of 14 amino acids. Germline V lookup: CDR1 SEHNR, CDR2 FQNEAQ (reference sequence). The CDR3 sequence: CACSLTGANQPQHF.

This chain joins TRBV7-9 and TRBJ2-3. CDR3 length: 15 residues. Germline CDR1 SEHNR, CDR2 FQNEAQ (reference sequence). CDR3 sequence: CASSFLSGVTDTQYF.

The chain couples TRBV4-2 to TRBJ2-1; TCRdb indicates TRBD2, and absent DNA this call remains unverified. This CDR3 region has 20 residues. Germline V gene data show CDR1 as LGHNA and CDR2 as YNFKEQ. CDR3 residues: CASSPRGVAGGSLSYNEQFF.

CDR3 residues: CSGEGLDQITDTQYF. This chain uses TRBV29-1 with TRBJ2-3; the D call from TCRdb, TRBD2, cannot be confirmed without DNA. CDR1 is SQVTM, CDR2 ANQGSEA, per germline. The CDR3 length is 15 residues.

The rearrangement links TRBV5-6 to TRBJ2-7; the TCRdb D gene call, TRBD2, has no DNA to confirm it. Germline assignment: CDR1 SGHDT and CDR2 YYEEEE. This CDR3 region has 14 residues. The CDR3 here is CASKGLAGDYEQYF. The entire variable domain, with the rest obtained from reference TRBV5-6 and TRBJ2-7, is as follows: DAGVTQSPTHLIKTRGQQVTLRCSPKSGHDTVSWYQQALGQGPQFIFQYYEEEERQRGNFPDRFSGHQFPNYSSELNVNALLLGDSALYLCASKGLAGDYEQYFGPGTRLTVT.

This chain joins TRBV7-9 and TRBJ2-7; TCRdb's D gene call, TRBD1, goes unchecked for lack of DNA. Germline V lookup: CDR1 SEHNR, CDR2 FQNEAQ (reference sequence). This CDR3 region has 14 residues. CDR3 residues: CASSPPRRAYEQYF.

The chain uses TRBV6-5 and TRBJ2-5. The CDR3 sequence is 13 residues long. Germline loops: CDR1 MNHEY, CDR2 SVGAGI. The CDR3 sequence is CASSYYHQETQYF.

Here the CDR3 reads CASSQVDGPGGYTF. The chain carries TRBV14 and TRBJ1-2; TCRdb picks TRBD1, but there is no DNA to check that call. From germline, CDR1 is SGHDN and CDR2 FVKESK. This CDR3 is 14 amino acids long.

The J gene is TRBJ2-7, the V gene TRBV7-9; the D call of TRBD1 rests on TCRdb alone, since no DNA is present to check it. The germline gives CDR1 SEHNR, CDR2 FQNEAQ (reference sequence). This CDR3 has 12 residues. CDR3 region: CASSTLPGTVFF.

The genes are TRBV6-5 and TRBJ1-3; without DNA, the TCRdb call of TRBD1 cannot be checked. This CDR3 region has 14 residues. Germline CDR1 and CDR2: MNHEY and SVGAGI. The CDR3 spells CASSPRQGRNTIYF.